This T cell receptor beta chain was captured by sequencing in a study of blood T cell repertoires in COVID-19. Study context: Specimens from acute and convalescent COVID-19 originated in the United States, Italy and Spain.

V lost 3 bases and J lost 10; bases outside the gene matches: 15. The germline gives CDR1 KGHSH, CDR2 LQKENI. The CDR3 loop spans 15 amino acids. Measured with immunoSEQ multiplex PCR; TCRdb has only the in-frame clones, and not every one. The sample records around 94,000 clones, less than 90% being singletons. The sequenced sample consisted of peripheral blood. The TCR comes from an older man with acute or convalescent COVID-19. The rearrangement uses TRBV18 and TRBJ2-7, with 7 bases identical to TRBD1. The CDR3 DNA reads as TGTGCCAGCTCACCCTACAGCGCGCCCGGGACAGACCAGTACTTC. Its translation: CASSPYSAPGTDQYF.